Below, one TCR beta chain is given with its context. Its binding antigen is unknown. No base quality information exists; no much larger clone differs at one position. The data derive from a study of vaccination effects on CD4 cells after COVID-19 (dated by TCRdb to between 2021 and 2024). About the full investigation: The ViraFEST assay stimulated PBMC with viral peptide pools and then used TCR sequencing to identify antigen-specific CD4+ T cell clonotypes by expansion. In both COVID-19 convalescent patients and infection-naive vaccine recipients, the study compared SARS-CoV-2 spike-specific CD4+ TCR repertoires from before mRNA vaccination with those from after it. A total of 10 COVID-19 convalescent patients and a handful of SARS-CoV-2-naive healthy vaccine recipients were included in the full study. Cultures from other donors in the study were sequenced using the Oncomine TCR Beta short-read assay on an Illumina iSeq 100. Participants received two doses of either the BNT162b2 or the mRNA-1273 mRNA SARS-CoV-2 vaccine. Some 1.9 million PBMC per well were cultured with approximately 10 ug/ml peptides in IMDM containing 5% human AB serum, around 10 IU/ml IL-2 and gentamicin.

What the study reported, not specific to this receptor: Among healthy vaccine recipients, nearly all vaccine-induced clones were SARS-CoV-2 mono-reactive, and only 1 of 255 was cross-reactive with common cold coronaviruses. The study was limited by a small number of convalescent patients, and early post-infection timepoints were lacking. Both infection-induced and vaccine-induced clones contracted markedly at late post-vaccination timepoints, which is consistent with waning T cell responses.

Here V drops 6 bases and J drops 8 bases, and the junction holds 7 bases not matched to any gene. The germline V gene (reference sequence) specifies MNHNY as CDR1 and SVGAGI as CDR2. From its cysteine to its phenylalanine, the CDR3 spans 14 amino acids. CDR3 DNA only is kept here, 42 bases in frame from base 1. Library preparation employed the immunoSEQ multiplex PCR assay. DNA from the cultured and isolated CD4+ T cells underwent TCR beta CDR3 sequencing. Concerning the study's data processing: Non-productive TCR sequences were removed, reads were trimmed to the CDR3 region, and CDR3s of at least 7 amino acids were retained. The MANAFEST web app was used to identify antigen-specific clonotypes by comparing expansion in peptide wells with expansion in reference cultures. Positive clones required FDR<0.05 expansion versus reference and all other wells, odds ratio above 5, and frequency above 0.1% in two replicate wells. A clonotype was called cross-reactive if it was significantly expanded both in SARS-CoV-2 spike wells and in at least one common cold coronavirus spike condition. CDR3 similarity was assessed by Levenshtein distance with the stringdist R package, and unrooted trees were built with ape in R 3.6.1. The immuneACCESS repertoire file appears here via TCRdb, limited to in-frame rearrangements. These files lack a portion of the clones; in checked studies, under half of the deficit traces to unresolved V genes, and the cause of the others is not known. The DNA was the basis for D and trimming; V, J and clone size are from that table. The sample table shows approximately 58,000 clones, and more than 60% are seen once. The top ten clonotypes cover less than 4% of the sample.

After 10 to 11 days of culture, CD4+ T cells were isolated with the EasySep CD4+ T cell isolation kit. The absence of prior SARS-CoV-2 infection in healthy vaccine recipients was confirmed by negative nucleocapsid antibodies before and after vaccination. Half of the culture medium was replaced with fresh IL-2-containing medium on days 3 and 7. Each peptide stimulation condition was cultured in triplicate wells unless otherwise noted. PBMC were separated from whole blood using Ficoll-Paque Plus gradient centrifugation and were then either cryopreserved at -140C or used fresh. The QIAamp micro DNA kit was used to extract genomic DNA from the cultured CD4+ T cells.

The source material was CD4+ T cells from PBMCs cultured without peptide, sampled before COVID-19 vaccination. The TCR sequence derives from a human donor who received a COVID-19 vaccine. The chain was built from TRBV6-6 and TRBJ2-4, with TRBD1 identical over 10 junction bases. The DNA sequence is given as TGTGCCAGCAGGCGACAGGGGGCGCCGGACATTCAGTACTTC. Its protein reads: CASRRQGAPDIQYF.